Shown below are 24 T cell receptor beta chains from a single sample sequenced in a study of blood T cells in healthy people across ages (dated by TCRdb to between 2015 and 2016). The library was made by 5' RACE. TCRdb records Illumina HiSeq 2500 as the sequencer. A second PCR of roughly 6 to 12 cycles was performed with a sample-barcoded 5' primer and a J-beta primer mix. Using fastp trimming at Q25 and MiXCR clonotype assembly, TCRdb reanalyzed the public sequencing data and kept in-frame beta chains. Duplicate CDR3 protein sequences are folded into a single record with the most common DNA and genes. Counted in this sample were about 1.1 million distinct CDR3 sequences; 35% to 45% of them appeared once. The ten largest clonotypes hold 13% of the sample. Sequences were obtained from blood. Every receptor here comes from a man younger than 35 in good health.

This clonotype came up a few times. V gene TRBV4-2 combines with J gene TRBJ1-2; no firm D call. The V gene's germline CDR1 is LGHNA and CDR2 YNFKEQ. Trimming cost V 0 bases and J 1 base, with 12 bases left between them. The CDR3 totals 16 residues. The CDR3 protein is CASSQDFQEFNYGYTF. The CDR3 DNA is TGTGCCAGCAGCCAAGACTTTCAGGAATTTAACTATGGCTACACCTTC.

The V call is TRBV28, the J call TRBJ2-1, with D possibly being TRBD2 (5 bases). CDR3 length equals 15 residues. Between the trimmed V and J ends, which lost 5 bases and 0 bases, there was a span of 11 bases. CDR1 is MDHEN, CDR2 SYDVKM, per germline. DNA for the CDR3: TGTGCCAGCAGTCGGACTGCGGCCTCCTACAATGAGCAGTTCTTC. Encoded protein: CASSRTAASYNEQFF.

The V call is TRBV12-3 or TRBV12-4, the J call TRBJ1-5; D is ambiguous. This CDR3 spans 11 amino acids. Trimming pared 8 bases from V and 7 bases from J, leaving 9 bases between. DNA of the CDR3: TGTGCCAGCGGGCGGGCACAGCCCCAGCATTTT. Its protein is CASGRAQPQHF.

This clonotype was counted ten times or more. CDR3 nucleotide sequence: TGCAGTGCTAGGCCCTGGACTAGCGGGGGCGATGAGCAGTTCTTC. It encodes CSARPWTSGGDEQFF. The chain has TRBV20-1 and TRBJ2-1; TRBD2 aligns across 13 bases. Germline V CDR1 and CDR2: DFQATT, SNEGSKA (reference sequence). V shed 3 bases, J shed 8 bases, and the junction held 7 bases outside the gene matches. CDR3 size: 15 residues.

J is TRBJ1-1 and V is TRBV6-2 or TRBV6-3; 7 bases map to TRBD1. Trimming removed 5 bases from V and 7 bases from J; junction bases left unmatched: 4. The CDR3 runs to 12 residues. Germline lookup yields CDR1 MNHEY and CDR2 SVGEGT. CDR3 DNA: TGTGCCAGCAGTAACGGACAGGTTGAAGCTTTCTTT. Translated, it gives CASSNGQVEAFF.

The V gene is TRBV20-1, the J gene TRBJ1-6; D unclear. This CDR3 spans 15 amino acids. Germline CDR1 reads DFQATT; CDR2 reads SNEGSKA (reference sequence). V shed 0 bases and J shed 9 bases, with 15 bases lying between them. The CDR3 DNA reads as TGCAGTGCTAGAGAGGGTCCGAATGCACCTTCACCCCTCCACTTT. This gives the protein CSAREGPNAPSPLHF.

This clonotype was detected a few times. The chain carries TRBV7-2 and TRBJ2-3; unclear D gene. V shed 4 bases and J shed 4 bases, with 21 bases lying between them. Germline CDR1 reads SGHTA; CDR2 reads FQGNSA. This CDR3 contains 17 residues. The CDR3 coding sequence is TGTGCCAGCAGCTATGCATCGGGTGGCATGGGTGCAGATACGCAGTATTTT. This sequence encodes CASSYASGGMGADTQYF.

The CDR3 region has the DNA TGTGCCAGCAGCGTAGATAAGCGGGGAGGCGTCACAGATACGCAGTATTTT. It translates to CASSVDKRGGVTDTQYF. V usage is TRBV9 and J usage is TRBJ2-3; 7 bases are shared with TRBD2. CDR3 length: 17 amino acids. The V and J ends lost 0 bases and 2 bases, in that order; junction bases with no gene match: 9. CDR1 and CDR2 (germline): SGDLS, YYNGEE.

The chain uses TRBV18 and TRBJ2-1; D remains unclear. The CDR3 covers 12 residues. Trimming cost V 2 bases and J 8 bases, with 7 bases left between them. The V gene's germline CDR1 is KGHSH and CDR2 LQKENI. The CDR3 is CASSPEVYEQFF. The CDR3 DNA sequence: TGTGCCAGCTCACCAGAGGTATATGAGCAGTTCTTC.

The gene calls are TRBV5-4 and TRBJ1-1; the match to TRBD1 covers 9 bases. V was clipped by 0 bases and J by 4 bases; unmatched bases: 7. From germline, CDR1 is SGHNT and CDR2 YYREEE (reference sequence). The CDR3 extends over 16 amino acids. The CDR3 nucleotides read TGTGCCAGCAGCTTGGACCCGGGACAGGGTACCACTGAAGCTTTCTTT. As protein: CASSLDPGQGTTEAFF. The full variable domain, in which reference TRBV5-4 and TRBJ1-1 provide the parts outside the CDR3, is ETGVTQSPTHLIKTRGQQVTLRCSSQSGHNTVSWYQQALGQGPQFIFQYYREEENGRGNFPPRFSGLQFPNYSSELNVNALELDDSALYLCASSLDPGQGTTEAFFGQGTRLTVV.

This rearrangement joins TRBV7-9 to TRBJ2-1, with 7 bases identical to TRBD1. The CDR3 is 15 residues long. Germline loops: CDR1 SEHNR, CDR2 FQNEAQ (reference sequence). The V segment lost 7 bases and the J segment 5 bases; nucleotides outside the gene matches: 11. The CDR3, as DNA: TGTGCCAGCACCACTGACAGGGCGCTGCACAATGAGCAGTTCTTC. Protein sequence: CASTTDRALHNEQFF.

This clonotype has a count of ten or more. The rearrangement links TRBV5-1 to TRBJ2-6; D not resolved. V gave up 0 bases and J gave up 1 base, with 5 bases separating them. The CDR3 loop spans 15 amino acids. Germline loops: CDR1 SGHRS, CDR2 YFSETQ. CDR3 region: CASSLVVSGANVLTF. DNA of the CDR3: TGCGCCAGCAGCTTGGTCGTTTCTGGGGCCAACGTCCTGACTTTC.

The genes are TRBV7-9 and TRBJ2-7, with TRBD1 identical over 7 bases. The CDR3 consists of 13 residues. Germline trimming cut 3 bases from V and 4 bases from J; bases unmatched to any gene: 3. Germline V gene data show CDR1 as SEHNR and CDR2 as FQNEAQ (reference sequence). The CDR3 DNA is TGTGCCAGCAGCTTGACAGGGAATTACGAGCAGTACTTC. Protein sequence: CASSLTGNYEQYF. The full variable domain, with the rest looked up from reference TRBV7-9 and TRBJ2-7, is DTGVSQNPRHKITKRGQNVTFRCDPISEHNRLYWYRQTLGQGPEFLTYFQNEAQLEKSRLLSDRFSAERPKGSFSTLEIQRTEQGDSAMYLCASSLTGNYEQYFGPGTRLTVT.

CDR3 in DNA: TGCAGAGGGGTGGGATTTGGGGAGGGATACAATGAGCAGTTCTTC. This translates into CRGVGFGEGYNEQFF. The chain couples TRBV29-1 to TRBJ2-1; 7 bases line up with TRBD2. CDR1 is SQVTM, CDR2 ANQGSEA, per germline. The CDR3 runs to 15 residues.

Only a few counts were recorded for this clonotype. The V call is TRBV4-2, the J call TRBJ2-7, with 9 bases that match TRBD1. The J call may be incorrect, as the DNA end agrees better with TRBJ2-5. Germline V gene sequence: CDR1 LGHNA, CDR2 YNFKEQ. The CDR3 has 13 amino acids. CDR3 residues: CASSRGQGETQYF. CDR3 DNA: TGTGCCAGCAGCCGAGGACAGGGGGAGACCCAGTACTTC.

This clonotype has a single count. The chain carries TRBV30 and TRBJ2-2; D is possibly TRBD1 (6 bases). The germline V and J ends were trimmed by 4 bases and 7 bases, with 10 bases remaining between them. The CDR3 length is 12 residues. CDR1 and CDR2 (germline): GTSNPN, SVGIG (reference sequence). CDR3 in DNA: TGTGCCTGGAAGGGGGAGAGCGGGGAGCTGTTTTTT. It yields the protein CAWKGESGELFF.

Regarding this clonotype: This may come from a read error, since a much larger clone is one base off. V usage is TRBV7-2 and J usage is TRBJ2-5; weak D call: TRBD1 (6 bases). CDR3 size: 15 residues. Germline V gene data show CDR1 as SGHTA and CDR2 as FQGNSA. V was clipped by 7 bases and J by 1 base, with 16 bases between them. The chain's CDR3 is CASKQYGQFQETQYF. The CDR3 region has the DNA TGTGCCAGCAAGCAATATGGACAGTTCCAAGAGACCCAGTACTTC.

The rearrangement uses TRBV21-1 and TRBJ1-1; no DNA check was done on the table's D call, TRBD1. TRBV21-1 is shown as a pseudogene. This CDR3 region has 19 residues. The CDR3 is CASSKKMGTGPISDTEAFF. The CDR3, as DNA: TGTGCCAGCAGCAAAAAAATGGGGACAGGACCAATTTCTGACACTGAAGCTTTCTTT.

In the case of this clonotype: A much larger clone differs by one base, so this may be a read error. This chain links TRBV12-3 or TRBV12-4 with TRBJ1-2; 7 bases match TRBD1. The CDR3 contains 13 residues. This chain's CDR3 is CASRPGTEYGCTF. The CDR3 coding sequence is TGTGCCAGCAGACCCGGGACAGAGTATGGCTGCACCTTC.

This chain connects TRBV11-2 to TRBJ2-1; the D gene is possibly TRBD1 (5 bases). CDR3 length: 12 amino acids. V was clipped by 0 bases and J by 12 bases, with 9 bases between them. Germline V gives CDR1 SGHAT, CDR2 FQNNGV. CDR3 sequence: CASSLEERGQFF. The CDR3 nucleotides read TGTGCCAGCAGCTTAGAGGAAAGGGGGCAGTTCTTC.

Regarding this clonotype: Germline and junction disagree at one end, which may indicate a read error. The chain carries TRBV12-3 or TRBV12-4 and TRBJ1-5; weak D call: TRBD1 (6 bases). The length of the CDR3 is 14 residues. The CDR3 DNA is TGTGCCAGCAGGACCGGACAGATCAATCGGCCCCAGCATTTT. It encodes CASRTGQINRPQHF.

The chain uses TRBV9 and TRBJ2-1; the D call may be TRBD1 or TRBD2 (5 bases each). CDR3 length: 16 residues. The germline V gene encodes CDR1 SGDLS and CDR2 YYNGEE. V was pared by 0 bases and J by 8 bases, with 18 bases between. CDR3 sequence reads: CASSVATGTRMYEQFF. The DNA of the CDR3 is TGTGCCAGCAGCGTAGCTACCGGGACGAGGATGTATGAGCAGTTCTTC.

The chain links TRBV27 to TRBJ2-1; D uncertain. The J call may be in error: the DNA end matches TRBJ2-7 better. The CDR3 contains 14 residues. The germline V gene has CDR1 MNHEY and CDR2 SMNVEV (reference sequence). The CDR3 coding sequence is TGTGCCAGCAGCCGTACTTACTCCTACAATGAGCAGTACTTC. It codes for CASSRTYSYNEQYF.

This sequence joins TRBV18 and TRBJ1-5; D not resolved. The CDR3 totals 14 residues. The germline gives CDR1 KGHSH, CDR2 LQKENI. V shed 1 base and J shed 5 bases, with 9 bases lying between them. This chain's CDR3 is CASSPRMVDQPQHF. Here the CDR3 DNA reads TGTGCCAGCTCACCACGGATGGTGGATCAGCCCCAGCATTTT. Together with reference TRBV18 and TRBJ1-5, the CDR3 gives the full variable domain: NAGVMQNPRHLVRRRGQEARLRCSPMKGHSHVYWYRQLPEEGLKFMVYLQKENIIDESGMPKERFSAEFPKEGPSILRIQQVVRGDSAAYFCASSPRMVDQPQHFGDGTRLSIL.